The rows below give T cell receptor beta chains drawn from one sample of a study of T cell changes during pregnancy in multiple sclerosis. Profiling relied on immunoSEQ multiplex PCR, and the TCRdb table lists in-frame clones only, not all of them. The repertoire has approximately 53,000 clones, around 90% of them found once; the top ten carry approximately 4.9%. Sequences were derived from peripheral blood, sampled after pregnancy. All receptors derive from a female donor in good health, enrolled as a control in a pregnancy study. Each CDR3 is given with its conserved first and last residue. The order of the fields is V gene, J gene, D gene, clone size, CDR3 protein, CDR3 DNA. D genes are given only for firm matches. Size tells how often a clone was seen (once, few, many) or the class of an expanded clone, and some rows leave it out.

V: TRBV5-4; J: TRBJ1-2; D: NA; size: NA; CDR3: CASSLQGSVGYTF; DNA: TGTGCCAGCAGCTTACAGGGTTCCGTTGGCTACACCTTC
V: TRBV7-3; J: TRBJ1-1; D: NA; size: NA; CDR3: CASSLRQNTEAFF; DNA: TGTGCCAGCAGCTTAAGGCAGAACACTGAAGCTTTCTTT
V: TRBV7-3; J: TRBJ2-5; D: TRBD2; size: NA; CDR3: CASSLGLAGPGETQYF; DNA: TGTGCCAGCAGCCTGGGGCTAGCGGGTCCGGGGGAGACCCAGTACTTC
V: TRBV28; J: TRBJ2-2; D: NA; size: NA; CDR3: CASRTSGTLTNTGELFF; DNA: TGTGCCAGCAGAACCTCCGGGACACTAACGAACACCGGGGAGCTGTTTTTT
V: TRBV19; J: TRBJ2-5; D: TRBD2; size: NA; CDR3: CASSMGGLAGRQETQYF; DNA: TGTGCCAGTAGTATGGGGGGACTAGCGGGCCGCCAAGAGACCCAGTACTTC
V: TRBV4-3; J: TRBJ1-3; D: TRBD1; size: NA; CDR3: CASSQTGGSGNTIYF; DNA: TGCGCCAGCAGCCAGACAGGGGGGTCTGGAAACACCATATATTTT
V: TRBV6-5; J: TRBJ1-2; D: NA; size: few; CDR3: CASSYSSYYGYTF; DNA: TGTGCCAGCAGTTACTCGAGCTACTATGGCTACACCTTC
V: TRBV7-3; J: TRBJ2-1; D: NA; size: NA; CDR3: CASSSPGRNNEQFF; DNA: TGTGCCAGCAGCTCCCCGGGGAGAAACAATGAGCAGTTCTTC
V: TRBV4-2; J: TRBJ1-2; D: NA; size: NA; CDR3: CASSQVRTGNYGYTF; DNA: TGTGCCAGCAGCCAAGTCCGCACAGGCAACTATGGCTACACCTTC
V: TRBV7-2; J: TRBJ2-2; D: TRBD2; size: NA; CDR3: CASSSGLAGGSSTGELFF; DNA: TGTGCCAGCAGCTCCGGACTAGCGGGGGGGTCTTCCACCGGGGAGCTGTTTTTT
V: TRBV4-1; J: TRBJ1-2; D: TRBD1; size: NA; CDR3: CASTPTGTGGLYGYTF; DNA: TGCGCCAGCACCCCTACCGGGACAGGGGGGCTATATGGCTACACCTTC
V: TRBV6-1; J: TRBJ2-3; D: TRBD2; size: NA; CDR3: CASRASGSPDTQYF; DNA: TGTGCCAGCAGAGCAAGCGGGAGCCCAGATACGCAGTATTTT
V: TRBV27; J: TRBJ2-3; D: TRBD2; size: NA; CDR3: CASSLRGTNTDTQYF; DNA: TGTGCCAGCAGTTTGCGCGGGACTAACACAGATACGCAGTATTTT
V: TRBV30; J: TRBJ2-5; D: TRBD2; size: NA; CDR3: CAWNRLADGETQYF; DNA: TGTGCCTGGAACAGACTAGCGGATGGAGAGACCCAGTACTTC
V: TRBV6-5; J: TRBJ2-7; D: TRBD1; size: NA; CDR3: CASSLGQGGMEQYF; DNA: TGTGCCAGCAGTTTGGGACAGGGGGGGATGGAGCAGTACTTC
V: TRBV5-6; J: TRBJ2-5; D: NA; size: NA; CDR3: CASSLESGSTETQYF; DNA: TGTGCCAGCAGCTTGGAATCCGGGAGTACAGAGACCCAGTACTTC
V: TRBV9; J: TRBJ2-3; D: NA; size: NA; CDR3: CASSVGRPRSSTDTQYF; DNA: TGTGCCAGCAGCGTAGGGCGGCCCCGGTCTAGCACAGATACGCAGTATTTT
V: TRBV30; J: TRBJ1-6; D: NA; size: once; CDR3: CASPSMGNSYNSPLHF; DNA: TGTGCCTCCCCCTCGATGGGCAACTCCTATAATTCACCCCTCCACTTT
V: TRBV7-9; J: TRBJ2-4; D: TRBD1; size: NA; CDR3: CASSLARQGALGKNIQYF; DNA: TGTGCCAGCAGCTTAGCAAGACAGGGGGCGTTGGGCAAAAACATTCAGTACTTC
V: TRBV7-2; J: TRBJ2-7; D: TRBD2; size: once; CDR3: CASSLLAGGLAYEQYF; DNA: TGTGCCAGCAGCCTTCTAGCGGGGGGTTTGGCCTACGAGCAGTACTTC
V: TRBV7-2; J: TRBJ2-7; D: TRBD1; size: NA; CDR3: CASSRDRGYEQYF; DNA: TGTGCCAGCAGCCGGGACAGGGGTTACGAGCAGTACTTC
V: TRBV7-2; J: TRBJ1-1; D: TRBD1; size: NA; CDR3: CASSADRGGLSEAFF; DNA: TGTGCCAGCAGCGCGGACAGGGGCGGATTAAGTGAAGCTTTCTTT
V: TRBV30; J: TRBJ2-3; D: NA; size: NA; CDR3: CAWSVRLSTDTQYF; DNA: TGTGCCTGGAGTGTGAGACTAAGCACAGATACGCAGTATTTT
V: TRBV7-2; J: TRBJ2-3; D: NA; size: NA; CDR3: CASSPTRQGIDTQYF; DNA: TGTGCCAGCAGCCCAACCCGCCAGGGAATAGATACGCAGTATTTT
V: TRBV7-8; J: TRBJ2-7; D: NA; size: NA; CDR3: CASSLRERDPYEQYF; DNA: TGTGCCAGCAGCTTACGGGAGAGGGATCCCTACGAGCAGTACTTC
V: TRBV4-2; J: TRBJ2-2; D: NA; size: NA; CDR3: CASSQADRNTGELFF; DNA: TGTGCCAGCAGCCAAGCAGACAGGAACACCGGGGAGCTGTTTTTT
V: TRBV4-2; J: TRBJ2-7; D: NA; size: NA; CDR3: CASSQDRYETYEQYF; DNA: TGTGCCAGCAGCCAAGATCGTTACGAGACCTACGAGCAGTACTTC
V: TRBV19; J: TRBJ2-7; D: NA; size: NA; CDR3: CASSMTGAYEQYF; DNA: TGTGCCAGTAGTATGACAGGAGCCTACGAGCAGTACTTC
V: TRBV5-6; J: TRBJ1-6; D: NA; size: NA; CDR3: CASSSLQGRSYNSPLHF; DNA: TGTGCCAGCAGCTCATTGCAGGGGCGGTCCTATAATTCACCCCTCCACTTT
V: TRBV10-3; J: TRBJ2-3; D: NA; size: NA; CDR3: CAISESSGLAITDTQYF; DNA: TGTGCCATCAGTGAGTCGTCGGGTCTAGCAATCACAGATACGCAGTATTTT
V: TRBV6-6; J: TRBJ2-7; D: NA; size: NA; CDR3: CASSYPTRIYEQYF; DNA: TGTGCCAGCAGTTACCCAACGCGGATCTACGAGCAGTACTTC
V: TRBV5-1; J: TRBJ2-7; D: NA; size: NA; CDR3: CASSLDGYEQYF; DNA: TGCGCCAGCAGCTTGGACGGGTACGAGCAGTACTTC
V: TRBV9; J: TRBJ2-3; D: TRBD1; size: NA; CDR3: CASSYRQGLAADTQYF; DNA: TGTGCCAGCAGCTATAGACAGGGTCTTGCGGCAGATACGCAGTATTTT
V: TRBV7-3; J: TRBJ2-7; D: TRBD2; size: NA; CDR3: CASSYSGGVAEQYF; DNA: TGTGCCAGCAGCTATAGCGGGGGGGTTGCCGAGCAGTACTTC
V: TRBV6-5; J: TRBJ1-6; D: NA; size: NA; CDR3: CASSSISINSPLHF; DNA: TGTGCCAGCAGTTCCATCTCTATCAATTCACCCCTCCACTTT
V: TRBV19; J: TRBJ1-1; D: NA; size: NA; CDR3: CASTLMGGTEAFF; DNA: TGTGCCAGCACACTCATGGGAGGGACTGAAGCTTTCTTT
V: TRBV6-5; J: TRBJ2-7; D: TRBD2; size: once; CDR3: CASSPGRLGGRQYF; DNA: TGTGCCAGCAGCCCGGGACGCTTGGGGGGGAGGCAGTACTTC
V: TRBV9; J: TRBJ2-7; D: TRBD1; size: NA; CDR3: CASSADSRTGERQYF; DNA: TGTGCCAGCAGCGCAGATTCCCGGACAGGGGAGAGGCAGTACTTC
V: TRBV28; J: TRBJ1-5; D: NA; size: NA; CDR3: CASSLQGDQPQHF; DNA: TGTGCCAGCAGTTTACAGGGCGATCAGCCCCAGCATTTT
V: TRBV6-4; J: TRBJ1-2; D: TRBD1; size: NA; CDR3: CASSDGTGDYGYTF; DNA: TGTGCCAGCAGTGACGGAACAGGGGACTATGGCTACACCTTC
V: TRBV9; J: TRBJ1-1; D: NA; size: NA; CDR3: CASSPQLTLNTEAFF; DNA: TGTGCCAGCAGCCCACAACTAACACTGAACACTGAAGCTTTCTTT
V: TRBV5-1; J: TRBJ2-7; D: TRBD1; size: NA; CDR3: CASSLRTGAREQYF; DNA: TGCGCCAGCAGCCTTCGGACAGGGGCAAGGGAGCAGTACTTC